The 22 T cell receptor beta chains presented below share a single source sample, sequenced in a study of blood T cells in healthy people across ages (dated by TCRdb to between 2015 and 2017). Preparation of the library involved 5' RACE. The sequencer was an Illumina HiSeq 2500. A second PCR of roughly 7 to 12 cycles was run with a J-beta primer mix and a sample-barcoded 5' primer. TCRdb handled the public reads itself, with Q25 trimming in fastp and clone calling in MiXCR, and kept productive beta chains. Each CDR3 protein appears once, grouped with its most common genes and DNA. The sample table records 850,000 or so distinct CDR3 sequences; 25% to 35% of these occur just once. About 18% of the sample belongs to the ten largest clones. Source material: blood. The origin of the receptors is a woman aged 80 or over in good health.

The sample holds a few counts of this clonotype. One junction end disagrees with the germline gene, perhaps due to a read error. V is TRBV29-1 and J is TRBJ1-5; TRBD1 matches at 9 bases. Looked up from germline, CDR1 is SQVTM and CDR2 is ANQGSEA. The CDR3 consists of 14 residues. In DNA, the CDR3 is TGCAGCGTTGCACAGGGGGCGAGCAATCAGTCCCAGCATTTT. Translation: CSVAQGASNQSQHF.

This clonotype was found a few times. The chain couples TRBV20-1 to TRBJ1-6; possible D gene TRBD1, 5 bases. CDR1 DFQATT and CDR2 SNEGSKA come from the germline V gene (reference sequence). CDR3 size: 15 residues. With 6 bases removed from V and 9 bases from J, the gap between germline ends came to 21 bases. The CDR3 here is CSASTGTRGSSPLHF. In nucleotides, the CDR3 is TGCAGTGCGAGTACCGGGACCCGAGGTTCTTCACCCCTCCACTTT.

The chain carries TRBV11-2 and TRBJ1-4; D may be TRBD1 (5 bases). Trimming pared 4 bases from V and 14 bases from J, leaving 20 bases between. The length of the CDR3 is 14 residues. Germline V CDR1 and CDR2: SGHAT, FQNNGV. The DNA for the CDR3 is TGTGCCAGCAGCTCCCTGACGGACGCTAAGGGGCTGTTTTTT. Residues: CASSSLTDAKGLFF.

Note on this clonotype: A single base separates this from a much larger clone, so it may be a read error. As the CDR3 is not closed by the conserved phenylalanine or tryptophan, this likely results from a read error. This CDR3 reads CSAGGQLQETQYL. CDR3 bases: TGCAGTGCGGGAGGGCAGCTCCAAGAGACCCAGTACTTA. The chain combines TRBV20-1 with TRBJ2-5; 7 bases fit TRBD2. This CDR3 has 13 residues. Per germline, CDR1 DFQATT and CDR2 SNEGSKA (reference sequence). The trim removed 6 bases at V and 1 base at J, leaving 5 bases unmatched.

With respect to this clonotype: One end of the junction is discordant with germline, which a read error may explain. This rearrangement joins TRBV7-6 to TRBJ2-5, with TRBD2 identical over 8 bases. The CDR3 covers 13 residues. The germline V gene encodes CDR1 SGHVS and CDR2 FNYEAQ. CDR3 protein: CASSPGGVNEQYF. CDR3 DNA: TGTGCCAGCAGTCCGGGGGGGGTCAATGAGCAGTACTTT.

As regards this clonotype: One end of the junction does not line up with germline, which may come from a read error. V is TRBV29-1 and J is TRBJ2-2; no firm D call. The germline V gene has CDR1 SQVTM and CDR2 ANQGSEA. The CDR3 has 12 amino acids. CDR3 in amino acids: CSVEENAGELFF. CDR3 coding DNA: TGCAGCGTTGAAGAGAACGCCGGGGAGCTGTTTTTT.

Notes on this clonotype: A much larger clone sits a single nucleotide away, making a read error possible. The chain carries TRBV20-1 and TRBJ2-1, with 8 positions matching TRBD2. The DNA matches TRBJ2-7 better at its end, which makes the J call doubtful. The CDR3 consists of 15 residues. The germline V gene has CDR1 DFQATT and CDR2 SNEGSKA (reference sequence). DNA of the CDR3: TGCAGTGCTAGAGAAGCCGGGACTAGAGACAATGAGCAGTACTTC. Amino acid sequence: CSAREAGTRDNEQYF.

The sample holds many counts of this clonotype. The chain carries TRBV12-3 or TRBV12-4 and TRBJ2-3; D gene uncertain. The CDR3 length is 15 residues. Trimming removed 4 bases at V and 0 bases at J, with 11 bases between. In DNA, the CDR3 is TGTGCCAGCAGTTCCCCTCGGGTGAGCACAGATACGCAGTATTTT. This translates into CASSSPRVSTDTQYF.

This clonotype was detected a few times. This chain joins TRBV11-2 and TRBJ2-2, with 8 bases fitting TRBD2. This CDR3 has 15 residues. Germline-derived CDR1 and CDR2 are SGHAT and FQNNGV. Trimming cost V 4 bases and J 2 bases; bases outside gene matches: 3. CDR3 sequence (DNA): TGTGCCAGCAGCTATAGCGGGGTTAACACCGGGGAGCTGTTTTTT. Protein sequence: CASSYSGVNTGELFF. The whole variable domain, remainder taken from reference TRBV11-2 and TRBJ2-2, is EAGVAQSPRYKIIEKRQSVAFWCNPISGHATLYWYQQILGQGPKLLIQFQNNGVVDDSQLPKDRFSAERLKGVDSTLKIQPAKLEDSAVYLCASSYSGVNTGELFFGEGSRLTVL.

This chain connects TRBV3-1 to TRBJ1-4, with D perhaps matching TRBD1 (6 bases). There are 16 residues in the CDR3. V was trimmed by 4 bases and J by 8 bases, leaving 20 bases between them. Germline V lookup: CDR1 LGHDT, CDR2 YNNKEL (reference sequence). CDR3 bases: TGTGCCAGCAGCCCTGGTCGGGGGGCCGAGAAAGAAAAACTGTTTTTT. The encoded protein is CASSPGRGAEKEKLFF.

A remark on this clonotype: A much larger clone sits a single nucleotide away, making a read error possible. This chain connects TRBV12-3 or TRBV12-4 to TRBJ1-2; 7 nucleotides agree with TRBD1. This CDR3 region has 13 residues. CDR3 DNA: TGTGCCAGCAGAACCATAACAGGGGATGGCTACGCCTTC. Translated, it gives CASRTITGDGYAF.

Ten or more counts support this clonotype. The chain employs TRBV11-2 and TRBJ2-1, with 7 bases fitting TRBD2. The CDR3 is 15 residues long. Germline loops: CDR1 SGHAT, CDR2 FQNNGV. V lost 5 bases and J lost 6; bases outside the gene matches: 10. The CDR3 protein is CASSHWVGGGNEQFF. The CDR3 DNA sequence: TGTGCCAGCAGCCATTGGGTGGGCGGGGGCAATGAGCAGTTCTTC.

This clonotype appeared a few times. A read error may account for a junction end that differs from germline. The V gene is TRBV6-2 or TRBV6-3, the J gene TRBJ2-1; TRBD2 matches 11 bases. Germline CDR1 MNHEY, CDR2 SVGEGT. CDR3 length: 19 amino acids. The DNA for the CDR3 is TGTGCCTGCAGTTACCCCACTACCCAGACTAGCGGGGATAGCAATGAGCAGTTCTTC. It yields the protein CACSYPTTQTSGDSNEQFF.

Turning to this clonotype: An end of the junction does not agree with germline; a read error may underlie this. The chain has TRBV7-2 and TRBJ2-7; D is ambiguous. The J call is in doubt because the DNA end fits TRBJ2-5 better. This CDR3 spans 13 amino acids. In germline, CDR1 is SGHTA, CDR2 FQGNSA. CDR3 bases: TGTGCCGGCAGCCAGTCTGGAGCGGAGACCCAGTACTTC. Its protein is CAGSQSGAETQYF.

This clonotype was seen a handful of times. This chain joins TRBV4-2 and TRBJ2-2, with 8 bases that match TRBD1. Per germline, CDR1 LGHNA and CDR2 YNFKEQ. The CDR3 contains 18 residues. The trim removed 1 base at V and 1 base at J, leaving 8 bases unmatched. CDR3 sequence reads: CASSQGVFTGGNTGELFF. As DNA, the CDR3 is TGTGCCAGCAGCCAAGGGGTGTTCACAGGGGGGAACACCGGGGAGCTGTTTTTT.

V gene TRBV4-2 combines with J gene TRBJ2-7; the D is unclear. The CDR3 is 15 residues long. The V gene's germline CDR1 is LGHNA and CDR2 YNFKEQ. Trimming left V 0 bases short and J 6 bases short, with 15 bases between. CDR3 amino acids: CASSQDLLNSAEQYF. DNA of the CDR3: TGTGCCAGCAGCCAAGATTTGCTTAACTCGGCCGAGCAGTACTTC.

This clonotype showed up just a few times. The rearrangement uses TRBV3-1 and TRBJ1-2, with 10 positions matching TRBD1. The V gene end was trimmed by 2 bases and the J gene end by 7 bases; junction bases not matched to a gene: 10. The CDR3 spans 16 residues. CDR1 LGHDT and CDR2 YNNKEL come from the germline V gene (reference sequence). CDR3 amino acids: CASSQTLTGGVFGYTF. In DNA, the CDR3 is TGTGCCAGCAGCCAAACCTTGACAGGGGGCGTCTTTGGCTACACCTTC.

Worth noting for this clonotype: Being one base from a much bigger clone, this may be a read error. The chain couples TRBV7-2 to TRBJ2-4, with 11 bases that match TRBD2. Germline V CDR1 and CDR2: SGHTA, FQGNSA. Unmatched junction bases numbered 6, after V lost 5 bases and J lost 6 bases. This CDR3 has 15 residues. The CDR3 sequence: CASSRSGGAGNIQYF. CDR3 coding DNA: TGTGCCAGCAGCCGTAGCGGGGGGGCCGGAAACATTCAGTACTTC. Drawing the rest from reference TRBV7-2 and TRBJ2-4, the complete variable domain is GAGVSQSPSNKVTEKGKDVELRCDPISGHTALYWYRQSLGQGLEFLIYFQGNSAPDKSGLPSDRFSAERTGGSVSTLTIQRTQQEDSAVYLCASSRSGGAGNIQYFGAGTRLSVL.

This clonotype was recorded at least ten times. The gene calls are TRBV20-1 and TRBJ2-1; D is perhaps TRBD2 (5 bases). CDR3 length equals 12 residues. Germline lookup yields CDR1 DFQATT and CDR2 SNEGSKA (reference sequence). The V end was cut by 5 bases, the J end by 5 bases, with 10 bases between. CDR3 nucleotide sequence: TGCAGTGCTTCTAGCAATGACAATGAGCAGTTCTTC. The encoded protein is CSASSNDNEQFF.

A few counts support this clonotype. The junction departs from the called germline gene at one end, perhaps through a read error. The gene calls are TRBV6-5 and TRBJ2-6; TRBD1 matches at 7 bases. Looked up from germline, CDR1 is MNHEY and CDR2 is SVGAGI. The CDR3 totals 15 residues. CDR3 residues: CASSPTGAGANVRTF. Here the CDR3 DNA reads TGTGCCAGCAGTCCCACAGGGGCCGGGGCCAACGTCCGGACTTTC.

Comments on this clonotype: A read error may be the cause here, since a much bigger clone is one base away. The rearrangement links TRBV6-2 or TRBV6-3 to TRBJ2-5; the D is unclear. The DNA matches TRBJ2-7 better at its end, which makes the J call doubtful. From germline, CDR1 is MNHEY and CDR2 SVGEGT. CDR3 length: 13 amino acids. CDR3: CASSYDHNYEQYF. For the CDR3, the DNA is TGTGCCAGCAGTTACGACCACAACTACGAGCAGTACTTC.

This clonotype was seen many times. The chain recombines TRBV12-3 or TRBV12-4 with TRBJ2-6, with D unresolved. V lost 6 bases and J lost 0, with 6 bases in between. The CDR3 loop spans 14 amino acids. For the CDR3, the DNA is TGTGCCAGCAGGTTTAACTCTGGGGCCAACGTCCTGACTTTC. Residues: CASRFNSGANVLTF.